One sample yielded the 16 T cell receptor beta chains listed below, sequenced in a study of blood T cell repertoires in COVID-19. Data came from immunoSEQ multiplex PCR; TCRdb stores just in-frame clones and leaves some out. Here the sample spans about 230,000 clones, 80% to 90% being singletons. The source material was peripheral blood. Every receptor here comes from a middle-aged man with COVID-19, enrolled during active disease.

The chain carries TRBV18 and TRBJ1-1; 8 bases fit TRBD1. The germline V gene encodes CDR1 KGHSH and CDR2 LQKENI. This CDR3 has 14 amino acids. V lost 3 bases, J lost 5 bases, and 5 bases stayed unmatched. The chain's CDR3 is CASSPTGEETEAFF. The CDR3 coding sequence is TGTGCCAGCTCACCGACAGGGGAAGAAACTGAAGCTTTCTTT.

The genes are TRBV7-2 and TRBJ2-3, with D possibly matching TRBD1 (7 bases). V was pared by 3 bases and J by 1 base, with 14 bases between. The CDR3 sequence is 16 residues long. The V gene's germline CDR1 is SGHTA and CDR2 FQGNSA. The CDR3 DNA is TGTGCCAGCAGCTTGAGGAGGGGGCACGGCACAGATACGCAGTATTTT. This translates into CASSLRRGHGTDTQYF.

V usage is TRBV5-1 and J usage is TRBJ1-2; D is unresolved. CDR3 length: 12 amino acids. CDR1 and CDR2 from the germline V gene are SGHRS and YFSETQ. Trimming pared 6 bases from V and 5 bases from J, leaving 11 bases between. The CDR3 sequence is CASTPDGYGYTF. The CDR3 DNA sequence: TGCGCCAGCACCCCCGACGGGTATGGCTACACCTTC.

The chain combines TRBV6-5 with TRBJ2-1, with 14 bases fitting TRBD2. This CDR3 comprises 16 residues. Trimming took 2 bases from V and 9 from J; bases not matched to a gene: 6. Germline V gives CDR1 MNHEY, CDR2 SVGAGI. The CDR3 reads CASSYSLGLAGAEQFF. As DNA, the CDR3 is TGTGCCAGCAGTTACAGCCTGGGACTAGCGGGAGCTGAGCAGTTCTTC.

V usage is TRBV15 and J usage is TRBJ1-3; TRBD1 aligns across 11 bases. V lost 3 bases, J lost 0 bases, and 4 bases stayed unmatched. Germline V gene lookup returns CDR1 LNHNV and CDR2 YYDKDF (reference sequence). The CDR3 is made up of 17 amino acids. In DNA, the CDR3 is TGTGCCACCAGCAGGGACAGGGGGCCAAGCTCTGGAAACACCATATATTTT. It translates to CATSRDRGPSSGNTIYF.

This rearrangement joins TRBV19 to TRBJ1-5; a possible D gene is TRBD1 (5 bases). Trimming shortened V by 2 bases and J by 9 bases, and 17 bases separated the two germline ends. Germline CDR1 LNHDA, CDR2 SQIVND (reference sequence). The CDR3 loop spans 15 amino acids. In DNA, the CDR3 is TGTGCCAGTAGTATATGGGCGGGGGGTGAAGGGCCCCAGCATTTT. It codes for CASSIWAGGEGPQHF.

This sequence joins TRBV19 and TRBJ1-1, with a weak D call TRBD1 (5 bases). Trimming shortened V by 1 base and J by 4 bases, and 13 bases separated the two germline ends. This CDR3 is built from 15 residues. Germline V gene data show CDR1 as LNHDA and CDR2 as SQIVND (reference sequence). CDR3 sequence reads: CASSIVWDSSTEAFF. Written as DNA, the CDR3 is TGTGCCAGTAGTATAGTTTGGGACTCCTCCACTGAAGCTTTCTTT. Filled out from reference TRBV19 and TRBJ1-1, the complete variable domain reads DGGITQSPKYLFRKEGQNVTLSCEQNLNHDAMYWYRQDPGQGLRLIYYSQIVNDFQKGDIAEGYSVSREKKESFPLTVTSAQKNPTAFYLCASSIVWDSSTEAFFGQGTRLTVV.

The chain couples TRBV7-9 to TRBJ1-4, with D possibly matching TRBD1 (6 bases). The CDR3 runs to 14 residues. Germline V gene sequence: CDR1 SEHNR, CDR2 FQNEAQ (reference sequence). Trimming cost V 6 bases and J 3 bases, with 11 bases left between them. The DNA of the CDR3 is TGTGCCAGCAGGTCCGACAGGCCTAATGAAAAACTGTTTTTT. It codes for CASRSDRPNEKLFF.

The chain is built from TRBV5-4 and TRBJ2-3; 8 bases map to TRBD2. Germline loops: CDR1 SGHNT, CDR2 YYREEE (reference sequence). Germline trimming cut 4 bases from V and 4 bases from J; bases unmatched to any gene: 11. The CDR3 length is 16 residues. CDR3 coding DNA: TGTGCCAGCAGCCCCGCGGGGGGACTAGGGGCAGATACGCAGTATTTT. Residues: CASSPAGGLGADTQYF.

This sequence joins TRBV5-6 and TRBJ1-2; D is unresolved. The CDR3 runs 13 residues. Germline V gene lookup returns CDR1 SGHDT and CDR2 YYEEEE. Trimming took off 3 bases at V and 8 bases at J, with 14 bases between the two ends. CDR3 in amino acids: CASSYEVLRGYTF. CDR3 nucleotides: TGTGCCAGCAGCTATGAGGTACTACGAGGCTACACCTTC.

This clone appeared a single time. The V call is TRBV7-2, the J call TRBJ2-1; 9 nucleotides agree with TRBD2. The CDR3 extends over 12 amino acids. Germline V CDR1 and CDR2: SGHTA, FQGNSA. Losses at the gene ends were 1 base for V and 15 bases for J; bases not matched to a gene: 4. The CDR3 DNA reads TGTGCCAGCAGCTTAGTTGCGGGGGGGGTGTTCTTC. Encoded protein: CASSLVAGGVFF.

The rearrangement uses TRBV12-3 or TRBV12-4 and TRBJ2-7, with TRBD2 matching over 7 bases. V shed 3 bases and J 3 bases; nucleotides not matched to a gene: 2. The CDR3 loop spans 13 amino acids. In DNA, the CDR3 is TGTGCCAGCAGTTTGGGCGGGAGCTACGAGCAGTACTTC. Translated, it gives CASSLGGSYEQYF.

V is TRBV5-4 and J is TRBJ2-5; possible D gene TRBD1, 5 bases. The germline CDR1 and CDR2 sequences are SGHNT and YYREEE (reference sequence). The V gene lost 0 bases and the J gene lost 1 base, with 10 bases spanning the gap. The CDR3 runs 15 residues. The CDR3: CASSLGAGPQETQYF. CDR3 sequence (DNA): TGTGCCAGCAGCTTGGGGGCAGGGCCCCAAGAGACCCAGTACTTC.

The gene calls are TRBV5-1 and TRBJ1-4, with 8 bases lining up with TRBD1. J lost 8 bases, V lost 5 bases, and 11 bases had no gene match. This CDR3 region has 15 residues. Germline CDR1 SGHRS, CDR2 YFSETQ. The CDR3 spells CASRQTGDVGEKLFF. The CDR3 DNA reads as TGCGCCAGCAGGCAGACAGGGGATGTAGGAGAAAAACTGTTTTTT. Full variable domain (outside the CDR3, taken from reference TRBV5-1 and TRBJ1-4): KAGVTQTPRYLIKTRGQQVTLSCSPISGHRSVSWYQQTPGQGLQFLFEYFSETQRNKGNFPGRFSGRQFSNSRSEMNVSTLELGDSALYLCASRQTGDVGEKLFFGSGTQLSVL.

V is TRBV12-3 or TRBV12-4 and J is TRBJ2-7; 8 bases map to TRBD1. The CDR3 contains 13 residues. Unmatched junction bases numbered 6, after V lost 6 bases and J lost 5 bases. The CDR3 DNA follows: TGTGCCAGCAGCCGTGGACAGGGCCACGAGCAGTACTTC. It specifies CASSRGQGHEQYF.

This chain links TRBV4-2 with TRBJ1-5; weak D call: TRBD1 (5 bases). The CDR3 runs 15 residues. V shed 0 bases and J shed 6 bases, with 12 bases lying between them. Germline V lookup: CDR1 LGHNA, CDR2 YNFKEQ. The CDR3 DNA sequence: TGTGCCAGCAGCCAAGAAAGGGGAGGTAGTCAGCCCCAGCATTTT. Its translation: CASSQERGGSQPQHF.